A selection of T cell receptor beta chains follows, all from one sample in a study of T cells in Graves' hyperthyroidism and ophthalmopathy. Each CDR3 protein is one row after TCRdb ran MiXCR on the multiplex PCR reads. The top ten clones hold approximately 13% of a sample with 500,000 to 800,000 distinct CDR3 sequences, 14% of them seen once. What was sequenced was blood. The receptors originated from a woman aged 50 to 60 with Graves' ophthalmopathy. Both conserved end residues are part of each CDR3. Each record gives: CDR3 length, D gene, J gene, clone size, V gene, CDR3 DNA, CDR3 protein. D genes are given only for firm matches. Clone size is given for some rows only: seen once, a few or many times, or a class if the clone is expanded.

CDR3 length: 14
D gene: TRBD2
J gene: TRBJ2-5
clone size: many
V gene: TRBV20-1
CDR3 DNA: TGCAGTGCTAGACAGGGAGGGGCGGGGGAGACCCAGTACTTC
CDR3 protein: CSARQGGAGETQYF

CDR3 length: 17
D gene: NA
J gene: TRBJ2-1
clone size: few
V gene: TRBV28
CDR3 DNA: TGTGCCAGCAGTTTATTGTCTTGGTCTAGCGATAACAATGAGCAGTTCTTC
CDR3 protein: CASSLLSWSSDNNEQFF

CDR3 length: 11
D gene: NA
J gene: TRBJ2-2
clone size: NA
V gene: TRBV9
CDR3 DNA: TGTGCCAGCAGCGTAGCAGGGGAGCTGTTTTTT
CDR3 protein: CASSVAGELFF

CDR3 length: 13
D gene: TRBD1
J gene: TRBJ1-2
clone size: few
V gene: TRBV11-2
CDR3 DNA: TGTGCCAGCAGCTGGACAGGGGGAACTGGCTACACCTTC
CDR3 protein: CASSWTGGTGYTF

CDR3 length: 14
D gene: TRBD1
J gene: TRBJ1-1
clone size: few
V gene: TRBV5-1
CDR3 DNA: TGCGCCAGCAAGAGGGACAGTACGAACACTGAAGCTTTCTTT
CDR3 protein: CASKRDSTNTEAFF

CDR3 length: 16
D gene: TRBD2
J gene: TRBJ2-1
clone size: many
V gene: TRBV5-1
CDR3 DNA: TGCGCCAGCAGCCGGGGGACTAGCGGTGATTACAATGAGCAGTTCTTC
CDR3 protein: CASSRGTSGDYNEQFF

CDR3 length: 13
D gene: NA
J gene: TRBJ2-2
clone size: few
V gene: TRBV29-1
CDR3 DNA: TGCAGCGTTGAGGGAGTGGGGGCCGGGGAGCTGTTTTTT
CDR3 protein: CSVEGVGAGELFF

CDR3 length: 13
D gene: NA
J gene: TRBJ2-1
clone size: once
V gene: TRBV2
CDR3 DNA: TGTGCCAGCAGTGAGTCGGTTCTAAATGAGCAGTTCTTC
CDR3 protein: CASSESVLNEQFF

CDR3 length: 13
D gene: NA
J gene: TRBJ1-1
clone size: many
V gene: TRBV24-1
CDR3 DNA: TGTGCCACCACCGACAGTTGGAGCACTGAAGCTTTCTTT
CDR3 protein: CATTDSWSTEAFF

CDR3 length: 19
D gene: TRBD1
J gene: TRBJ2-7
clone size: few
V gene: TRBV18
CDR3 DNA: TGTGCCAGCTCACCACCCGGGACAGGGTTATACGGTTTGGGCTACGAGCAGTACTTC
CDR3 protein: CASSPPGTGLYGLGYEQYF

CDR3 length: 16
D gene: TRBD2
J gene: TRBJ2-3
clone size: many
V gene: TRBV28
CDR3 DNA: TGTGCCAGCAGTCTCCGACTAGCATCTAGCACAGATACGCAGTATTTT
CDR3 protein: CASSLRLASSTDTQYF

CDR3 length: 15
D gene: NA
J gene: TRBJ2-2
clone size: few
V gene: TRBV12-3/TRBV12-4
CDR3 DNA: TGTGCCAGCAACCGGGGCGGGACGAACACCGGGGAGCTGTTTTTT
CDR3 protein: CASNRGGTNTGELFF

CDR3 length: 14
D gene: NA
J gene: TRBJ2-1
clone size: NA
V gene: TRBV29-1
CDR3 DNA: TGCAGCGTTAGTTTACTAGCCGAAGACAATGAGCAGTTCTTC
CDR3 protein: CSVSLLAEDNEQFF

CDR3 length: 14
D gene: NA
J gene: TRBJ2-1
clone size: many
V gene: TRBV20-1
CDR3 DNA: TGCAGTGCACTAACCGGGACCTCCTACAATGAGCAGTTCTTC
CDR3 protein: CSALTGTSYNEQFF

CDR3 length: 15
D gene: TRBD2
J gene: TRBJ2-7
clone size: few
V gene: TRBV6-1
CDR3 DNA: TGTGCCAGCAGCGCCGGGACTAGAGGCGTCTACGAGCAGTACTTC
CDR3 protein: CASSAGTRGVYEQYF

CDR3 length: 15
D gene: TRBD2
J gene: TRBJ2-1
clone size: few
V gene: TRBV11-1
CDR3 DNA: TGTGCCAGCAGCCCAGGACTAGCGGACAACAATGAGCAGTTCTTC
CDR3 protein: CASSPGLADNNEQFF

CDR3 length: 14
D gene: NA
J gene: TRBJ2-4
clone size: few
V gene: TRBV28
CDR3 DNA: TGTGCCAGCAGTCTCCGGACTGGAGAAAACATTCAGTACTTC
CDR3 protein: CASSLRTGENIQYF

CDR3 length: 16
D gene: TRBD2
J gene: TRBJ2-1
clone size: few
V gene: TRBV19
CDR3 DNA: TGTGCCAGTAGTTTCGCGGCCGGGACTATTCATCGGGAGCAGTTCTTC
CDR3 protein: CASSFAAGTIHREQFF

CDR3 length: 15
D gene: TRBD2
J gene: TRBJ2-4
clone size: NA
V gene: TRBV28
CDR3 DNA: TGTGCCAGCAGTTCCGGGACGGGGGGCAAAAACATTCAGTACTTC
CDR3 protein: CASSSGTGGKNIQYF

CDR3 length: 16
D gene: NA
J gene: TRBJ2-2
clone size: NA
V gene: TRBV2
CDR3 DNA: TGTGCCAGCAGCTCTGGGCCCGGCAGAACCTCCGGGGAGCTGTTTTTT
CDR3 protein: CASSSGPGRTSGELFF

CDR3 length: 17
D gene: TRBD2
J gene: TRBJ2-7
clone size: many
V gene: TRBV10-3
CDR3 DNA: TGTGCCATCAGTGGGGGACTAGCGGGAGAGATATCCTACGAGCAGTACTTC
CDR3 protein: CAISGGLAGEISYEQYF

CDR3 length: 17
D gene: NA
J gene: TRBJ2-2
clone size: NA
V gene: TRBV7-3
CDR3 DNA: TGTGCCAGCACCCGTTCGAGGGGGGGCCCAAACACCGGGGAGCTGTTTTTT
CDR3 protein: CASTRSRGGPNTGELFF

CDR3 length: 15
D gene: NA
J gene: TRBJ2-7
clone size: few
V gene: TRBV4-3
CDR3 DNA: TGCGCCAGCAGCCCCGGAACAGCGGGCGGCTACGAGCAGTACTTC
CDR3 protein: CASSPGTAGGYEQYF

CDR3 length: 13
D gene: NA
J gene: TRBJ2-5
clone size: many
V gene: TRBV20-1
CDR3 DNA: TGCAGTGCAAGGACCATCAGCCAAGAGACCCAGTACTTC
CDR3 protein: CSARTISQETQYF